This TCR beta chain was obtained from a study of tumor-infiltrating lymphocytes in oesophageal squamous cell carcinoma. Via MiXCR, TCRdb re-called the PCR reads, giving one row per CDR3 protein. The table lists some 9,900 distinct CDR3 sequences, roughly 58% of them singletons. Germline V gives CDR1 SGHTA, CDR2 FQGTGA. The CDR3 runs to 15 residues. The V segment lost 5 bases and the J segment 7 bases; nucleotides outside the gene matches: 10. The chain employs TRBV7-3 and TRBJ2-7; 11 bases are shared with TRBD2. The receptor was isolated from a female donor with esophageal squamous cell carcinoma. Sequences were obtained from esophageal tumor tissue. CDR3 DNA: TGTGCCAGCAGCGCCCGACTAGCGGGGCACAATGAGCAGTACTTC. Protein product: CASSARLAGHNEQYF.